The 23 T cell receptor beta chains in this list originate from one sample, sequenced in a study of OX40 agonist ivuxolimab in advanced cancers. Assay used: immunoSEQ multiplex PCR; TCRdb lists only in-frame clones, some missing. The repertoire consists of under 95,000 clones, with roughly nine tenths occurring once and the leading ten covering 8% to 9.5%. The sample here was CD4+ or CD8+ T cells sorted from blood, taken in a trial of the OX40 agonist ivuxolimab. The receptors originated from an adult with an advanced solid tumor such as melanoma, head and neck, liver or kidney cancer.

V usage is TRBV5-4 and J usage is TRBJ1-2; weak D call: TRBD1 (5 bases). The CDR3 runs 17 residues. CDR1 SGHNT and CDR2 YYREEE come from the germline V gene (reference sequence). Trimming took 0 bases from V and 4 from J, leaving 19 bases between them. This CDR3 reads CASSLGQGRGSGYGYTF. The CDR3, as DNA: TGTGCCAGCAGCTTGGGGCAGGGAAGGGGTAGTGGCTATGGCTACACCTTC.

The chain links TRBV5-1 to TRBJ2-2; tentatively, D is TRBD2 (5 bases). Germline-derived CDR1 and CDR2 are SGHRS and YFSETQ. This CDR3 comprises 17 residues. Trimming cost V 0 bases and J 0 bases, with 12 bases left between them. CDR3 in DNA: TGCGCCAGCAGCTTGGCAAGCGGAGGAGCGAACACCGGGGAGCTGTTTTTT. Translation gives CASSLASGGANTGELFF.

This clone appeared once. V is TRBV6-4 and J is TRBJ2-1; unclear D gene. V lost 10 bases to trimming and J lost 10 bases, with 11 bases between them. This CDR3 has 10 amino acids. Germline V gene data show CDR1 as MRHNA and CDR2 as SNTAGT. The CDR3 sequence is CAIQTLEQFF. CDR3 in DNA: TGTGCCATCCAGACGTTGGAGCAGTTCTTC.

CDR3 loop: CASSWAQGKNTEAFF. CDR3 DNA sequence: TGTGCCAGCTCATGGGCACAGGGGAAGAACACTGAAGCTTTCTTT. The chain employs TRBV18 and TRBJ1-1, with 7 nucleotides matching TRBD1. The CDR3 consists of 15 residues. Germline V gene sequence: CDR1 KGHSH, CDR2 LQKENI. Trimming cost V 5 bases and J 1 base; bases outside gene matches: 7.

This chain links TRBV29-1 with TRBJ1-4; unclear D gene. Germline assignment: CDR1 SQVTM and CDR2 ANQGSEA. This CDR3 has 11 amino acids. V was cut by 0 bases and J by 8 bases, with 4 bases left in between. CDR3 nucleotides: TGCAGCGTTGAAGAGGGGGAAAAACTGTTTTTT. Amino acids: CSVEEGEKLFF.

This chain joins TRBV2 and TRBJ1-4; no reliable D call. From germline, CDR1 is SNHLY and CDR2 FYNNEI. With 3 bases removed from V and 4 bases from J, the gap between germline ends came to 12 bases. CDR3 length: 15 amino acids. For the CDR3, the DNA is TGTGCCAGCAGTGAGGGCGGAGGCGGTAATGAAAAACTGTTTTTT. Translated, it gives CASSEGGGGNEKLFF.

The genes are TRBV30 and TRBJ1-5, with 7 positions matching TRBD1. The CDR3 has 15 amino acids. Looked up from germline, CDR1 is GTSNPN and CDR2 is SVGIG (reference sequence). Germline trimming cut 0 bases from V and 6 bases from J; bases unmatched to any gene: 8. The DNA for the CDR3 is TGTGCCTGGAGTGTTCGAGACAGGGCCACTCAGCCCCAGCATTTT. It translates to CAWSVRDRATQPQHF. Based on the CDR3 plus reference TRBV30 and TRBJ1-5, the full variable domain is SQTIHQWPATLVQPVGSPLSLECTVEGTSNPNLYWYRQAAGRGLQLLFYSVGIGQISSEVPQNLSASRPQDRQFILSSKKLLLSDSGFYLCAWSVRDRATQPQHFGDGTRLSIL.

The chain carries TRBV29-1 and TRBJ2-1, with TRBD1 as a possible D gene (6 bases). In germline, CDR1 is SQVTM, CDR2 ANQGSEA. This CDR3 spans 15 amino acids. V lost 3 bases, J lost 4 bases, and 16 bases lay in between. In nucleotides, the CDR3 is TGCAGCGTTGAGTTGCAGGGGCACCTATACAATGAGCAGTTCTTC. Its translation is CSVELQGHLYNEQFF.

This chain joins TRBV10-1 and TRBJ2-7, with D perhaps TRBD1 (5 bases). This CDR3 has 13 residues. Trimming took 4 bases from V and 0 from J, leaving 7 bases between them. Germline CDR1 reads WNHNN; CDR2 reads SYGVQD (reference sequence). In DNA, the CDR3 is TGCGCCAGCAGTGGGGGCGGCTCCTACGAGCAGTACTTC. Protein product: CASSGGGSYEQYF.

The chain's CDR3 is CASSAIHREDEQYF. CDR3 in DNA: TGTGCCAGCAGCGCCATCCATAGGGAGGACGAGCAGTACTTC. V gene TRBV13 combines with J gene TRBJ2-7; tentatively, D is TRBD2 (6 bases). CDR3 size: 14 residues. Trimming took off 5 bases at V and 5 bases at J, with 16 bases between the two ends. CDR1 PRHDT and CDR2 FYEKMQ come from the germline V gene (reference sequence).

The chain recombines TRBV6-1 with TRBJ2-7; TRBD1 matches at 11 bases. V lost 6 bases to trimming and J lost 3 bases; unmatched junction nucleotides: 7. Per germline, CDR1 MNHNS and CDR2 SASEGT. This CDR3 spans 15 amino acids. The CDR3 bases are TGTGCCAGCAGGGCCGAGGGGACAGGGGGCTACGAGCAGTACTTC. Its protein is CASRAEGTGGYEQYF.

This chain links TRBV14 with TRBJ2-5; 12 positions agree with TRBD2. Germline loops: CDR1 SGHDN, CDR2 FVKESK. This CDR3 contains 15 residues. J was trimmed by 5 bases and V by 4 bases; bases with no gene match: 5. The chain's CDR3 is CASSRGTSGRETQYF. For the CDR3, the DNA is TGTGCCAGCAGCCGAGGGACTAGCGGGCGGGAGACCCAGTACTTC.

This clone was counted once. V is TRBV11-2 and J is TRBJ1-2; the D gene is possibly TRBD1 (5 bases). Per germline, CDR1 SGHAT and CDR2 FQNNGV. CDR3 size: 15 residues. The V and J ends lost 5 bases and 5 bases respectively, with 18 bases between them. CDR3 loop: CASSGMGRGEYGYTF. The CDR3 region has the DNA TGTGCCAGCAGCGGGATGGGACGAGGAGAATATGGCTACACCTTC.

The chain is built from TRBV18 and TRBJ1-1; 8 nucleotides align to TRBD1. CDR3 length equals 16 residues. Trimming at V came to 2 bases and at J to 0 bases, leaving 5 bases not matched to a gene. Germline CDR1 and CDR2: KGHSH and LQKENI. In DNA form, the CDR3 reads TGTGCCAGCTCACCAGGACAGGGATCTATGAACACTGAAGCTTTCTTT. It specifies CASSPGQGSMNTEAFF.

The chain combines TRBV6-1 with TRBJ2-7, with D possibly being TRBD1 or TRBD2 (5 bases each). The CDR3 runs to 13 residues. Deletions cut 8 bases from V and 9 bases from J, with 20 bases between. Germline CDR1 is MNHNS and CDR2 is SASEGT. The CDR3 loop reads CASGTDPTKAQYF. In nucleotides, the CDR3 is TGTGCCAGCGGGACGGACCCTACGAAGGCGCAGTACTTC.

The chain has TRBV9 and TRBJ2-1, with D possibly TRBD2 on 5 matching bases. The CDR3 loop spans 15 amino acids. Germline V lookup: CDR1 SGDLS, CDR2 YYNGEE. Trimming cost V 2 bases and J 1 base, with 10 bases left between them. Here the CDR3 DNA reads TGTGCCAGCAGCGTTAAGTGGGAGTCCTACAATGAGCAGTTCTTC. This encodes CASSVKWESYNEQFF.

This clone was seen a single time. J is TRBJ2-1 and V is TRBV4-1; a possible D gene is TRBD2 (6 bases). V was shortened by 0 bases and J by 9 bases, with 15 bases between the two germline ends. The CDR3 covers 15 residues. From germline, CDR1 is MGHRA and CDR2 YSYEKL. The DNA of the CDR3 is TGCGCCAGCAGCCAAGAAGTTAGGGCCGGGGGTGAGCAGTTCTTC. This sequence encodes CASSQEVRAGGEQFF.

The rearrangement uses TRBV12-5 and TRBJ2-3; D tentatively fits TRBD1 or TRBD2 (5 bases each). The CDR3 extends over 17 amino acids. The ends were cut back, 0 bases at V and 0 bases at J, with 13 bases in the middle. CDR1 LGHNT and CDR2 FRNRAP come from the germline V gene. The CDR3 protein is CASGLVTGTESTDTQYF. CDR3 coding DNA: TGTGCTAGTGGTTTGGTGACCGGGACCGAGAGCACAGATACGCAGTATTTT.

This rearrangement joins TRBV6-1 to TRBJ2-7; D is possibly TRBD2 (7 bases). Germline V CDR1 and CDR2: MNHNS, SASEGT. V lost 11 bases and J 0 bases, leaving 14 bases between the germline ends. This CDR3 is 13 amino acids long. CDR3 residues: CAGRGDTSYEQYF. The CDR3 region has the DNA TGTGCCGGGAGGGGGGACACCTCCTACGAGCAGTACTTC.

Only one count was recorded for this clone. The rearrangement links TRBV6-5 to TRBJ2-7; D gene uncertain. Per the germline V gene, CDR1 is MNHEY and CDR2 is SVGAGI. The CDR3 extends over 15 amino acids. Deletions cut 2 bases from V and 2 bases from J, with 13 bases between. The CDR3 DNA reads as TGTGCCAGCAGTTACAGGGCCCAGGCCGCCTACGAGCAGTACTTC. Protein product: CASSYRAQAAYEQYF.

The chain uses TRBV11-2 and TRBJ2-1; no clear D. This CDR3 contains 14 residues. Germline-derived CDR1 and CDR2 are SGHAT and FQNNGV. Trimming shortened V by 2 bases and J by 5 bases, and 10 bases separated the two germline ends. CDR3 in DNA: TGTGCCAGCAGCTTATTGCAGGCACACAATGAGCAGTTCTTC. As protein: CASSLLQAHNEQFF.

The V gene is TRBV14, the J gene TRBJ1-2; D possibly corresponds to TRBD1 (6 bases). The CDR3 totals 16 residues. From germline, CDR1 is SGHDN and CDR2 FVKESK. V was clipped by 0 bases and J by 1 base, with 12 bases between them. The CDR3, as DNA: TGTGCCAGCAGCCAAGATCGGTGGGGGCTTAACTATGGCTACACCTTC. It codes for CASSQDRWGLNYGYTF.

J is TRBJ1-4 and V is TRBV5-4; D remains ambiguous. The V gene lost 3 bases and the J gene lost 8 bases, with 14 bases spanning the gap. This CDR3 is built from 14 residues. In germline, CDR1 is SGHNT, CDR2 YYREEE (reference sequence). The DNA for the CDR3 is TGTGCCAGCAGCTCGTGGGGTAAAGGAGAAAAACTGTTTTTT. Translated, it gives CASSSWGKGEKLFF.